A selection of T cell receptor beta chains follows, all from one sample in a study of tumor-infiltrating lymphocytes in primary liver carcinoma. TCRdb itself ran the multiplex PCR reads through MiXCR, one entry per CDR3 protein. There are about 48,000 distinct CDR3 sequences in the sample; 70% to 85% occur only once, and about 30% lies in the top ten. The sequencing input was liver tumor tissue from sampling region 3. The receptors here all came from a man aged 40-55 years with primary liver carcinoma and hepatitis B virus infection. Both conserved end residues are trimmed from each CDR3.

v_call	j_call	cdr3_aa
TRBV12-3/TRBV12-4	TRBJ2-7	TSSPGTETYEQH
TRBV11-3	TRBJ2-3	ASSGGEASTQY
TRBV28	TRBJ2-1	ASSTNSGAYGQF
TRBV10-3	TRBJ1-1	AISDDRATEAF
TRBV12-3/TRBV12-4	TRBJ2-5	ASSLLARGRETQY
TRBV6-1	TRBJ2-2	VNPRDPNTGELF
TRBV29-1	TRBJ2-3	SVERGASGNCTDTQY
TRBV6-5	TRBJ1-3	ASRTKVTRNTIY
TRBV11-2	TRBJ1-4	TSGLEFGDEKLF
TRBV6-5	TRBJ2-7	ASSSGREQY
TRBV7-9	TRBJ2-5	ASSPGLAGTKTQY
TRBV12-3/TRBV12-4	TRBJ2-3	SSSSPEGGTDTQY
TRBV11-2	TRBJ1-1	AKSSDLGTEAF
TRBV7-8	TRBJ2-3	ASNLAQTGGPHDTQY
TRBV11-2	TRBJ2-7	ASSQYSGGGYKRY
TRBV11-2	TRBJ2-7	DSSLDRGQGYEQY
TRBV29-1	TRBJ1-1	SVARQGTKPEAF
TRBV4-1	TRBJ2-1	TSSPQACSSYNEQF
TRBV6-6	TRBJ2-7	ASSYLGTGHSYEQY
TRBV5-1	TRBJ2-1	ASSLGAYNERF
TRBV11-2	TRBJ2-7	ANGLSVGVSYEQY
TRBV28	TRBJ1-2	ASTTGYAYSYT
TRBV29-1	TRBJ2-7	SIEGLREEGRSLYEQY
TRBV11-2	TRBJ2-1	ASSLAPARAKNEQF
TRBV4-1	TRBJ2-1	ASNQNGRPENEQF
TRBV11-2	TRBJ1-2	ASSLDGNYCYT
TRBV12-3/TRBV12-4	TRBJ2-7	ANSVHIGGSYEQY
TRBV29-1	TRBJ2-1	SVGPPSSSYNDQS
TRBV4-1	TRBJ2-1	ASSHGDTGGPLIEQF